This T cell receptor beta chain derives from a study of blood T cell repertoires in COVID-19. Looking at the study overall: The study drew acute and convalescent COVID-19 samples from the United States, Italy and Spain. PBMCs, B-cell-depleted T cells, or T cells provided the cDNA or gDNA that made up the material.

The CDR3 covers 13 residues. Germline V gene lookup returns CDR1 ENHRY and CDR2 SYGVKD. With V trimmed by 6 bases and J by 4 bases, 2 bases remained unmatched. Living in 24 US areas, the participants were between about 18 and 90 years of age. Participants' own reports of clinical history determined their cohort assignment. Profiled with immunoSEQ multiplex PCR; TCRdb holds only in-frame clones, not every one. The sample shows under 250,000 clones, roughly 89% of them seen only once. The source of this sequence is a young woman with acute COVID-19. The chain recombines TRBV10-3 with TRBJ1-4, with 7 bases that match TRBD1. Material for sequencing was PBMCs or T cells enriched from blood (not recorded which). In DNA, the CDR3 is TGTGCCATCAGGGGGACAGTTAATGAAAAACTGTTTTTT. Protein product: CAIRGTVNEKLFF.